The sequence of this T cell receptor (beta chain) was determined in a study of cytomegalovirus exposure and HLA in healthy donors. The CDR3 runs 16 residues. The germline CDR1 and CDR2 sequences are KGHSH and LQKENI. V shed 1 base and J shed 6 bases, with 19 bases lying between them. PCR involved 60 Vbeta and 13 Jbeta primers. Authors' analysis steps: A later analysis counted 80 million or so unique TCR beta chains, about 11 million shared. Using immunoSEQ multiplex PCR, the repertoire was profiled, and TCRdb retains in-frame clones only, with some absent. Clone size and V and J calls were adopted from that table, with D and trimming inferred from the DNA. The sample records some 250,000 clones, around 80% being singletons.

The chain combines TRBV18 with TRBJ2-7; D might be TRBD1 (6 bases). Sequencing was carried out using PBMCs. The sequence was obtained from a woman aged 55-70 years in good health and CMV-seropositive. In DNA form, the CDR3 reads TGTGCCAGCTCACCACTGGCGACAGGCCTTTTTGTCGAGCAGTACTTC. Translated: CASSPLATGLFVEQYF.